The T cell receptor beta chain under discussion was sequenced for a study of shared clonotypes between healthy human individuals. Remarks on this clone: Its antigen remains unknown.

The repertoire was sequenced with immunoSEQ multiplex PCR; TCRdb's copy has only in-frame clones and lacks some. Among around 1.9 million clones listed, roughly 93% were seen once. The study, taken as a whole, reports: Generally, estimated richness proved larger in naive subsets than it did in memory subsets.

Terminally differentiated effector memory CD45RA+ cells were excluded from the naive CD8 cells, which were CD45RO-negative and positively selected for CCR7. Sequencing input: naive CD8+ T cells from PBMCs. The receptor was isolated from a man between 18 and 29 years old in good health. Some clones in this sample may be carry-over from other donors' samples.

The CDR3 DNA reads as TGTGCCAGCAGCCATCCCCGGGACATCTCCACCGGGGAGCTGTTTTTT. This gives the protein CASSHPRDISTGELFF. V is TRBV14 and J is TRBJ2-2, with D maybe TRBD1 (6 bases). Germline CDR1 and CDR2: SGHDN and FVKESK. V lost 3 bases, J lost 4 bases, and 15 bases lay in between. CDR3 length equals 16 residues.